Presented here are 17 T cell receptor beta chains from one specimen sequenced in a study of blood T cell repertoires in COVID-19. Generated by immunoSEQ multiplex PCR, the TCRdb table keeps only in-frame clones and is missing some. The sample includes roughly 31,000 clones, around 90% of them seen just once. What was sequenced was peripheral blood. These TCRs come from a man aged 60 to 75 with active COVID-19.

V and J are TRBV19 and TRBJ1-3; tentatively, D is TRBD1 (5 bases). This CDR3 region has 14 residues. The germline V and J ends were trimmed by 4 bases and 1 base, with 8 bases remaining between them. CDR1 is LNHDA and CDR2 is SQIVND in the germline V gene (reference sequence). CDR3: CASSNRGSGNTIYF. The CDR3 DNA reads as TGTGCCAGTAGTAATAGGGGTTCTGGAAACACCATATATTTT. Complete variable domain (other parts from reference TRBV19 and TRBJ1-3): DGGITQSPKYLFRKEGQNVTLSCEQNLNHDAMYWYRQDPGQGLRLIYYSQIVNDFQKGDIAEGYSVSREKKESFPLTVTSAQKNPTAFYLCASSNRGSGNTIYFGEGSWLTVV.

The genes are TRBV3-1 (or the pseudogene TRBV3-2) and TRBJ2-3, with 10 positions matching TRBD2. Per the germline V gene, CDR1 is LGHDT and CDR2 is YNNKEL (reference sequence). CDR3 length equals 15 residues. Trimming removed 4 bases from V and 8 bases from J; junction bases left unmatched: 9. The CDR3 coding sequence is TGTGCCAGCAGCCCCAGCGGGGGGGGATTAGGTACGCAGTATTTT. It specifies CASSPSGGGLGTQYF.

V gene TRBV12-3 or TRBV12-4 combines with J gene TRBJ2-5, with D possibly TRBD2 on 5 matching bases. This CDR3 comprises 11 residues. V lost 8 bases and J lost 4, with 8 bases in between. The CDR3 region has the DNA TGTGCCAGCGTCGAGGGAGAGACCCAGTACTTC. It specifies CASVEGETQYF.

The chain carries TRBV29-1 and TRBJ1-1; a weak D match, TRBD1 (5 bases). CDR3 size: 13 residues. Trimming stripped 8 bases from V and 4 bases from J, with 17 bases between. Germline V gives CDR1 SQVTM, CDR2 ANQGSEA. The CDR3 DNA sequence: TGCAGCTCCCGCTGGGGGGTGGGCACTGAAGCTTTCTTT. Protein sequence: CSSRWGVGTEAFF.

The V gene is TRBV10-3, the J gene TRBJ2-7; 9 bases are a match to TRBD1. In germline, CDR1 is ENHRY, CDR2 SYGVKD. Trimming at V came to 6 bases and at J to 2 bases, leaving 5 bases not matched to a gene. This CDR3 region has 14 residues. The CDR3 is CAISRTGVAYEQYF. The CDR3 nucleotides read TGTGCCATCAGCCGGACAGGGGTCGCCTACGAGCAGTACTTC.

This sequence joins TRBV6-1 and TRBJ1-5, with D unclear. Germline V lookup: CDR1 MNHNS, CDR2 SASEGT. Trimming stripped 3 bases from V and 5 bases from J, with 11 bases between. This CDR3 has 14 residues. The CDR3 coding sequence is TGTGCCAGCAGTGACATTATGGAGTATCAGCCCCAGCATTTT. Its protein product is CASSDIMEYQPQHF.

The chain is built from TRBV11-3 and TRBJ1-1; D possibly corresponds to TRBD1 (6 bases). The CDR3 is 14 amino acids. V was cut by 5 bases and J by 1 base, with 11 bases left in between. Germline assignment: CDR1 SGHNT and CDR2 YENEEA. The CDR3 is CASSPRGGNTEAFF. The CDR3 nucleotides read TGTGCCAGCAGCCCGAGGGGGGGGAACACTGAAGCTTTCTTT.

The rearrangement joins TRBV7-6 to TRBJ2-5; a possible D gene is TRBD2 (6 bases). Germline assignment: CDR1 SGHVS and CDR2 FNYEAQ. V was shortened by 5 bases and J by 7 bases, with 14 bases between the two germline ends. The CDR3 is made up of 13 amino acids. The CDR3 bases are TGTGCCAGCAGCCAGAGGGAGGATGGGACCCAGTACTTC. Encoded protein: CASSQREDGTQYF. Full variable domain (outside the CDR3, taken from reference TRBV7-6 and TRBJ2-5): GAGVSQSPRYKVTKRGQDVALRCDPISGHVSLYWYRQALGQGPEFLTYFNYEAQQDKSGLPNDRFSAERPEGSISTLTIQRTEQRDSAMYRCASSQREDGTQYFGPGTRLLVL.

The V call is TRBV6-5, the J call TRBJ1-1; 10 bases match TRBD1. The germline CDR1 and CDR2 sequences are MNHEY and SVGAGI. CDR3 length: 14 residues. The V and J ends lost 2 bases and 9 bases, in that order; junction bases with no gene match: 6. CDR3 protein: CASSYLRQGAKAFF. The CDR3 nucleotides are TGTGCCAGCAGTTACCTTCGACAGGGGGCGAAAGCTTTCTTT.

The chain recombines TRBV2 with TRBJ1-6, with a possible D match to TRBD1 (6 bases). The CDR3 is 13 residues long. Germline V CDR1 and CDR2: SNHLY, FYNNEI. V was pared by 3 bases and J by 8 bases, with 8 bases between. CDR3 DNA sequence: TGTGCCAGCAGTGAGGGGGCCTATTCACCCCTCCACTTT. Amino acids: CASSEGAYSPLHF.

This clone was picked up one time. This chain connects TRBV15 to TRBJ1-1, with TRBD1 as a possible D gene (5 bases). From germline, CDR1 is LNHNV and CDR2 YYDKDF (reference sequence). This CDR3 spans 14 amino acids. V was shortened by 1 base and J by 0 bases, with 6 bases between the two germline ends. In DNA form, the CDR3 reads TGTGCCACCAGCAGAGTGACAGTGAACACTGAAGCTTTCTTT. Amino acid sequence: CATSRVTVNTEAFF.

This clone was detected once. The chain is built from TRBV6-5 and TRBJ2-7; 8 positions match TRBD1. The CDR3 consists of 14 residues. V was clipped by 4 bases and J by 6 bases; unmatched bases: 8. Germline V gives CDR1 MNHEY, CDR2 SVGAGI. In DNA, the CDR3 is TGTGCCAGCAGTTCCCGGACAGGGCTCGGCGAGCAGTACTTC. Protein sequence: CASSSRTGLGEQYF.

The chain recombines TRBV5-1 with TRBJ2-5; 7 bases line up with TRBD2. J gave up 4 bases and V 4 bases, and 13 bases lay outside the gene matches. The CDR3 has 16 amino acids. Germline V lookup: CDR1 SGHRS, CDR2 YFSETQ. CDR3 nucleotides: TGCGCCAGCAGCGCCTTGGGGTCGGGGGGATCAGAGACCCAGTACTTC. Translated, it gives CASSALGSGGSETQYF.

This chain joins TRBV7-9 and TRBJ2-5; 12 bases match TRBD2. Trimming at V came to 5 bases and at J to 5 bases, leaving 6 bases not matched to a gene. Germline-derived CDR1 and CDR2 are SEHNR and FQNEAQ (reference sequence). The CDR3 extends over 15 amino acids. CDR3 DNA sequence: TGTGCCAGCAGCATGACTAGCGGGGGCGCGGAGACCCAGTACTTC. It specifies CASSMTSGGAETQYF.

This rearrangement joins TRBV7-2 to TRBJ1-2; 11 positions agree with TRBD1. V was pared by 6 bases and J by 2 bases, with 14 bases of the junction left unmatched. The CDR3 contains 18 residues. Germline-derived CDR1 and CDR2 are SGHTA and FQGNSA. In DNA, the CDR3 is TGTGCCAGCAGTCTTAGGGGCCCGGGACAGGGGGTGAACTATGGCTACACCTTC. Translating gives CASSLRGPGQGVNYGYTF.

The chain has TRBV24-1 and TRBJ2-3; 11 bases match TRBD1. The CDR3 loop spans 18 amino acids. Germline V CDR1 and CDR2: KGHDR, SFDVKD. Losses at the gene ends were 0 bases for V and 4 bases for J; bases not matched to a gene: 8. The CDR3 region has the DNA TGTGCCACCAGTGATTTGCCCCTCGGACAGGGGGCGGCAGATACGCAGTATTTT. This codes for CATSDLPLGQGAADTQYF.

With respect to this clone: One end of the junction does not line up with germline, which may come from a read error. The genes are TRBV24-1 and TRBJ1-2, with 7 bases lining up with TRBD1. Germline-derived CDR1 and CDR2 are KGHDR and SFDVKD. This CDR3 is built from 13 residues. The CDR3 nucleotides read TGTGCCACCAGTGACCAAGGGGGCCGCGGGTATATCTTC. Amino acid sequence: CATSDQGGRGYIF.